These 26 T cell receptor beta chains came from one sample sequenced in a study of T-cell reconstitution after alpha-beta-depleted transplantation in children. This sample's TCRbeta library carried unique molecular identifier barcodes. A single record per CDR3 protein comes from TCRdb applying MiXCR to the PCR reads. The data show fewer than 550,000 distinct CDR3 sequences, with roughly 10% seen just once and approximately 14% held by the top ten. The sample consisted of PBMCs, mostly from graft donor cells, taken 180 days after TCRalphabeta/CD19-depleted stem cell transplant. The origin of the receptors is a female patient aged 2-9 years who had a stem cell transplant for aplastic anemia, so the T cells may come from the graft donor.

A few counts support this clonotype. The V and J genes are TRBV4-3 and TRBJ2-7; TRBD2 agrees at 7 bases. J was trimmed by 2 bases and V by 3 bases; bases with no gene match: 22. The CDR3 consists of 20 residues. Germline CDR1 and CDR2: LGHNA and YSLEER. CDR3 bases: TGCGCCAGCAGCCAGTATCACTCCCAGGGCCTAGGGGACTACCCCTACGAGCAGTACTTC. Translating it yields CASSQYHSQGLGDYPYEQYF.

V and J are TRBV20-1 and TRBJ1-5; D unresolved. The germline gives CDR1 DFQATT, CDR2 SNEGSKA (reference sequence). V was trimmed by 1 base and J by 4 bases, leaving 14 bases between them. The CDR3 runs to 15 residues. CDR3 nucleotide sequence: TGCAGTGCTAGAGCGCCCGGTCAGCTAAATCAGCCCCAGCATTTT. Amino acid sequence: CSARAPGQLNQPQHF.

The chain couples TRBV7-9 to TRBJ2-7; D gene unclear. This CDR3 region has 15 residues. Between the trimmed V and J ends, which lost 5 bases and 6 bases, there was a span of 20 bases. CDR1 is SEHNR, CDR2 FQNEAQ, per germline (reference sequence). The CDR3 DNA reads TGTGCCAGCAGCCAACGGACGGCTCCGGTGGGCGAGCAGTACTTC. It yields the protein CASSQRTAPVGEQYF. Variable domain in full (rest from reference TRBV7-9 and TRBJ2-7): DTGVSQNPRHKITKRGQNVTFRCDPISEHNRLYWYRQTLGQGPEFLTYFQNEAQLEKSRLLSDRFSAERPKGSFSTLEIQRTEQGDSAMYLCASSQRTAPVGEQYFGPGTRLTVT.

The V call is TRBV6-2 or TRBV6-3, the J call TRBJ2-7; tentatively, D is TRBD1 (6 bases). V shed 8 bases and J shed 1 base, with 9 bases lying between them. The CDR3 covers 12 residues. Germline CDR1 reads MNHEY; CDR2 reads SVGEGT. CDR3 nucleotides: TGTGCCAGCGCGGACAGTTCCTACGAGCAGTACTTC. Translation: CASADSSYEQYF.

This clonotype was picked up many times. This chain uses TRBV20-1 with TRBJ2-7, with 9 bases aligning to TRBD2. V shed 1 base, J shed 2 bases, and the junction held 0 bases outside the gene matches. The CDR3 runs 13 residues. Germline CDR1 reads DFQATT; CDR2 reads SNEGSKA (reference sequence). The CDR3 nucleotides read TGCAGTGCTAGAGGCGGGGGGGCCTACGAGCAGTACTTC. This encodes CSARGGGAYEQYF.

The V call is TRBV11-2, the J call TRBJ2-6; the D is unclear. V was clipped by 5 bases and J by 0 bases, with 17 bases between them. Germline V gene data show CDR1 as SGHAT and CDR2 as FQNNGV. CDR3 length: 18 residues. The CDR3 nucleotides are TGTGCCAGCAGCGCCGTCGCACGGTTCAACTCTGGGGCCAACGTCCTGACTTTC. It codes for CASSAVARFNSGANVLTF.

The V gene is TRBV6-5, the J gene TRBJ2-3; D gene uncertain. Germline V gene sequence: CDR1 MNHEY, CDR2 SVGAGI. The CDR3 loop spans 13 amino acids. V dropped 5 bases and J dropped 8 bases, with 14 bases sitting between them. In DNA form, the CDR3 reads TGTGCCAGCAGTCCCCTGCCGGAAGGTACGCAGTATTTT. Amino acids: CASSPLPEGTQYF.

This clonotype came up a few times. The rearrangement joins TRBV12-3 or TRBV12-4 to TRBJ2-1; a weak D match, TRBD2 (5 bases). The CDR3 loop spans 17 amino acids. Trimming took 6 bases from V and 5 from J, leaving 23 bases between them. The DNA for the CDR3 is TGTGCCAGCAGGTCCCCCTCCAAAGCGGTGATCGACAATGAGCAGTTCTTC. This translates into CASRSPSKAVIDNEQFF.

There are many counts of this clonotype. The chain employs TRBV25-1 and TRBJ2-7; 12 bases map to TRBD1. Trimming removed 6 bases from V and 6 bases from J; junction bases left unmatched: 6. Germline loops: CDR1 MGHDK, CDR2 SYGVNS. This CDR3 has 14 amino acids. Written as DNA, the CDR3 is TGTGCCAGCAGGGGACAGGGGGCTAGAGCCGAGCAGTACGTC. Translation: CASRGQGARAEQYV.

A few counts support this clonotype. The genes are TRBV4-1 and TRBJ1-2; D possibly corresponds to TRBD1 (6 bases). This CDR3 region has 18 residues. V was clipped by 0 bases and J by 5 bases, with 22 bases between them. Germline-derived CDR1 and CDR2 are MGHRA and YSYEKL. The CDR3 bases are TGCGCCAGCAGCCAAGATCCCTTAACAGGGCCGCTGAGATATGGCTACACCTTC. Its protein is CASSQDPLTGPLRYGYTF.

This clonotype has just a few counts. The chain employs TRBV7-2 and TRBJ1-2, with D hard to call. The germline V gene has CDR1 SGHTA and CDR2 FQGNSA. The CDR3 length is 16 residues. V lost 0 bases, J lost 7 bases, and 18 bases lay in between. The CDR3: CASSLAGRPSLGGYTF. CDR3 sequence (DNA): TGTGCCAGCAGCTTAGCGGGCAGGCCCTCGTTAGGTGGCTACACCTTC. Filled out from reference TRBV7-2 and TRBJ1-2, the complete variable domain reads GAGVSQSPSNKVTEKGKDVELRCDPISGHTALYWYRQSLGQGLEFLIYFQGNSAPDKSGLPSDRFSAERTGGSVSTLTIQRTQQEDSAVYLCASSLAGRPSLGGYTFGSGTRLTVV.

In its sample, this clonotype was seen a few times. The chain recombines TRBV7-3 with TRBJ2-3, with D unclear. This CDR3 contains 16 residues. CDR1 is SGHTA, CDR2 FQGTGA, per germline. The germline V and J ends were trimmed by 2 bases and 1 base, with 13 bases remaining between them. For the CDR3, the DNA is TGTGCCAGCAGCTTAGTTTCTCCGGCAGGCACAGATACGCAGTATTTT. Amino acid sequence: CASSLVSPAGTDTQYF. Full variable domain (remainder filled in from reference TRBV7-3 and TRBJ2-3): GAGVSQTPSNKVTEKGKYVELRCDPISGHTALYWYRQSLGQGPEFLIYFQGTGAADDSGLPNDRFFAVRPEGSVSTLKIQRTERGDSAVYLCASSLVSPAGTDTQYFGPGTRLTVL.

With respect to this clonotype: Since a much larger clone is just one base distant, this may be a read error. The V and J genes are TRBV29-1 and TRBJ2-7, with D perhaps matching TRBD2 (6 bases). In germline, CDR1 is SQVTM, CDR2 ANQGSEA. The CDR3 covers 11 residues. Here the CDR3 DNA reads TGCGGCGCCCGACTAGTGTACGAGCAGTACTTC. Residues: CGARLVYEQYF.

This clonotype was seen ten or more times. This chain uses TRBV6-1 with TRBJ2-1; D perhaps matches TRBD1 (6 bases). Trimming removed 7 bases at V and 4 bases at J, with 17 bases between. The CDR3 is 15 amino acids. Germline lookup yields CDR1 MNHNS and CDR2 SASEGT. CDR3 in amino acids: CASTIRGPPYNEQFF. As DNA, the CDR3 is TGTGCCAGCACGATCAGGGGCCCCCCTTACAATGAGCAGTTCTTC.

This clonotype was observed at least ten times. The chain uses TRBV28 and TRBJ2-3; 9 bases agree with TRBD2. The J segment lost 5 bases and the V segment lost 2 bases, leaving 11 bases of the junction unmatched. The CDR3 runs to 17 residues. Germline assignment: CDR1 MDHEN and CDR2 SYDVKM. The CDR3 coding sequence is TGTGCCAGCAGTTTAGCTAGCGGGGTAGCACAGAGAGATACGCAGTATTTT. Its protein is CASSLASGVAQRDTQYF.

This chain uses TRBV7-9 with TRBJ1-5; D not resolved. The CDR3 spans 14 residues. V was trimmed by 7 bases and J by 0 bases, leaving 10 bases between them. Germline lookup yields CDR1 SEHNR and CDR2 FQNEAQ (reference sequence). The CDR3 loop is CASTSGDSNQPQHF. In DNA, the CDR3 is TGTGCCAGCACCTCTGGTGATAGCAATCAGCCCCAGCATTTT.

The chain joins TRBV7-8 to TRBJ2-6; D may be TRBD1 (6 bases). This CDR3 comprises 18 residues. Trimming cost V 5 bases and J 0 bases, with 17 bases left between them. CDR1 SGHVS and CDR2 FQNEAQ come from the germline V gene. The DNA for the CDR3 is TGTGCCAGCAGCCAACTCGGGACACTTTTCTCTGGGGCCAACGTCCTGACTTTC. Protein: CASSQLGTLFSGANVLTF.

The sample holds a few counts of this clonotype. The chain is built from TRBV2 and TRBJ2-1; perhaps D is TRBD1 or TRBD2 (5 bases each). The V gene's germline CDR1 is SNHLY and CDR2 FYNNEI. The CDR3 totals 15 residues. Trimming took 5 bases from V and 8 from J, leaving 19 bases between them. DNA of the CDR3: TGTGCCAGCAGTTTAACCGGGACCGCGTTGGATGAGCAGTTCTTC. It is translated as CASSLTGTALDEQFF.

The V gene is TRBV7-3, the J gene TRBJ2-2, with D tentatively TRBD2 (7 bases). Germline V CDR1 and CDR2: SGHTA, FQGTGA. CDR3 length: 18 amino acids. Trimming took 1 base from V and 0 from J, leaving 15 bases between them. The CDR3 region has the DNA TGTGCCAGCAGCTTAAGGGGGGGACACCTCGCGAACACCGGGGAGCTGTTTTTT. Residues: CASSLRGGHLANTGELFF.

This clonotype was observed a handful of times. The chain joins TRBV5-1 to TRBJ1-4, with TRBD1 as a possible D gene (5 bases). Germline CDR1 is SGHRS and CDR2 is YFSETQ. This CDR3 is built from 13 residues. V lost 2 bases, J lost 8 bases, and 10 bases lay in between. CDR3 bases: TGCGCCAGCAGCTTCGGGGGTCCGGAAAAACTGTTTTTT. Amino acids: CASSFGGPEKLFF.

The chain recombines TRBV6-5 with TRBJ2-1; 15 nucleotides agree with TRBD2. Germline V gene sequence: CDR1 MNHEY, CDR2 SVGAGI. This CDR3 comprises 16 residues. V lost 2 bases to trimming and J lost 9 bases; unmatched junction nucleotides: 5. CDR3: CASSYRPGLAGGEQFF. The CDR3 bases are TGTGCCAGCAGTTACCGACCGGGACTAGCGGGAGGTGAGCAGTTCTTC.

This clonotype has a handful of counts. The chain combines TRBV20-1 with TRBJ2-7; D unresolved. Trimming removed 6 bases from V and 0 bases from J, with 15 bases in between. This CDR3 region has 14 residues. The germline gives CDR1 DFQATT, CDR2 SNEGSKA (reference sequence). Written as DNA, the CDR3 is TGCAGTGCCCTCCCCCGCTCGAGCTCCTACGAGCAGTACTTC. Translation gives CSALPRSSSYEQYF.

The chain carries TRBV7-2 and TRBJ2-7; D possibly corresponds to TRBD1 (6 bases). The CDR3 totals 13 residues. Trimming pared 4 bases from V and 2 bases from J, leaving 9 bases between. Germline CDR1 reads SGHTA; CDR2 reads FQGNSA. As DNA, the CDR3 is TGTGCCAGCAGCTCCGACAGGACCTACGAGCAGTACTTC. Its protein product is CASSSDRTYEQYF.

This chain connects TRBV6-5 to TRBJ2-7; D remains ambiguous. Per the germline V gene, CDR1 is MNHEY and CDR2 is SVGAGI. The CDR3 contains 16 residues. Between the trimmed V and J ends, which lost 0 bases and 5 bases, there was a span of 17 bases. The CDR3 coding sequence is TGTGCCAGCAGTTACTCCGGGCTACCCCGGGTCCACGAGCAGTACTTC. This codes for CASSYSGLPRVHEQYF.

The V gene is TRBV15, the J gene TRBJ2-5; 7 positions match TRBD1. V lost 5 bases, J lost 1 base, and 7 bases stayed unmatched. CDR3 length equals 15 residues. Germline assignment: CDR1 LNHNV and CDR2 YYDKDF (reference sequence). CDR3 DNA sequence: TGTGCCACCAGCCGCCGGGACAGCTCCCAAGAGACCCAGTACTTC. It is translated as CATSRRDSSQETQYF.

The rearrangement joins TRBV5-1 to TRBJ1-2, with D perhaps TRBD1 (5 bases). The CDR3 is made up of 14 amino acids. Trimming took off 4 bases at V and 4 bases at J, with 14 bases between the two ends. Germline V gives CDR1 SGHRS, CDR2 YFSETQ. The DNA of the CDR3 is TGCGCCAGCAGCACCCGGGACCCGGGCTATGGCTACACCTTC. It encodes CASSTRDPGYGYTF. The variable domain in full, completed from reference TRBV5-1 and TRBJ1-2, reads KAGVTQTPRYLIKTRGQQVTLSCSPISGHRSVSWYQQTPGQGLQFLFEYFSETQRNKGNFPGRFSGRQFSNSRSEMNVSTLELGDSALYLCASSTRDPGYGYTFGSGTRLTVV.